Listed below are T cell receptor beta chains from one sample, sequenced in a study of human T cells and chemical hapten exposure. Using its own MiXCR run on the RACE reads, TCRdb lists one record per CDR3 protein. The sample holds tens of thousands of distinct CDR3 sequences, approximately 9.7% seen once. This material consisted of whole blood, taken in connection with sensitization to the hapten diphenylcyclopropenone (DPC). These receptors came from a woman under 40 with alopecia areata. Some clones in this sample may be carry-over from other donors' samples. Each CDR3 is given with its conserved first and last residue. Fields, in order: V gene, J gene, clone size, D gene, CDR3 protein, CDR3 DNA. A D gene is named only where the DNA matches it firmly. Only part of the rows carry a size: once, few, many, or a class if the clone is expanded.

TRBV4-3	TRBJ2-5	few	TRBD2	CASSQATSPQETQYF	TGCGCCAGCAGCCAAGCGACTAGCCCCCAAGAGACCCAGTACTTC
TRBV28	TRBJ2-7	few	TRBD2	CASSLRGGEQYF	TGTGCCAGCAGTTTACGCGGGGGGGAGCAGTACTTC
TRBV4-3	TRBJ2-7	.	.	CASSQTGSSYEQYF	TGCGCCAGCAGCCAAACCGGGAGCTCCTACGAGCAGTACTTC
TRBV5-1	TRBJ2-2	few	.	CASSPRSNTGELFF	TGCGCCAGCAGCCCCAGGTCGAACACCGGGGAGCTGTTTTTT
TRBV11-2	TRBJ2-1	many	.	CASSLAYKYNEQFF	TGTGCCAGCAGCTTAGCGTACAAGTACAATGAGCAGTTCTTC
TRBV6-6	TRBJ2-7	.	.	CAARDISYEQYF	TGTGCCGCAAGGGACATTTCCTACGAGCAGTACTTC
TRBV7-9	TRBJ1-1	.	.	CASSVYTEAFF	TGTGCCAGCAGCGTATACACTGAAGCTTTCTTT
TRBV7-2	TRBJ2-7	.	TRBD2	CASSLSTGGVPYEQYF	TGTGCCAGCAGCCTCTCTACGGGGGGGGTCCCCTACGAGCAGTACTTC
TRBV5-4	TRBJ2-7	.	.	CASSLGPSDYEQYF	TGTGCCAGCAGCTTGGGGCCGTCCGACTACGAGCAGTACTTC
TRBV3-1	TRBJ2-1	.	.	CASSQDLGGGNEQFF	TGTGCCAGCAGCCAAGATCTTGGGGGCGGGAATGAGCAGTTCTTC
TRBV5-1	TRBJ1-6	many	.	CASSLEGRDNSPLHF	TGCGCCAGCAGCTTGGAAGGCAGGGACAATTCACCCCTCCACTTT
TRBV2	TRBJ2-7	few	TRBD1	CASSPGQVISYEQYF	TGTGCCAGCAGCCCGGGACAGGTGATATCCTACGAGCAGTACTTC
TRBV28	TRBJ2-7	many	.	CASSLNRASYEQYF	TGTGCCAGCAGTCTCAACAGGGCCTCCTACGAGCAGTACTTC
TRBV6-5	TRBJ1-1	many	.	CASSYDGRSNTEAFF	TGTGCCAGCAGTTACGACGGACGGTCGAACACTGAAGCTTTCTTT
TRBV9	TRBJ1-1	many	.	CASSVRAETMNTEAFF	TGTGCCAGCAGCGTAAGGGCAGAGACCATGAACACTGAAGCTTTCTTT
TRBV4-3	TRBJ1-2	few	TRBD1	CASSQDWAAGGIGYTF	TGCGCCAGCAGCCAAGATTGGGCGGCAGGGGGCATTGGCTACACCTTC
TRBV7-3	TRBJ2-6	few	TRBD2	CASSLTTPSGVSSGANVLTF	TGTGCCAGCAGCTTAACGACCCCTAGCGGGGTTAGCTCTGGGGCCAACGTCCTGACTTTC
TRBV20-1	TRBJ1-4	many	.	CSFGGEKLFF	TGCAGCTTCGGGGGAGAAAAACTGTTTTTT
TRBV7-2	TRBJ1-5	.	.	CASSSSSRVNQPQHF	TGTGCCAGCAGCTCCTCCTCCAGGGTCAATCAGCCCCAGCATTTT
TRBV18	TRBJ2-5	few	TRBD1	CASSTWTGDRQETQYF	TGTGCCAGCTCAACATGGACAGGCGACCGTCAAGAGACCCAGTACTTC
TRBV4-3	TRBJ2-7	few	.	CASSGVGGKRYEQYF	TGTGCCAGCAGCGGTGTTGGAGGGAAGCGGTACGAGCAGTACTTC
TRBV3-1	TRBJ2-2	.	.	CASSQVDTGELFF	TGTGCCAGCAGCCAAGTGGACACCGGGGAGCTGTTTTTT
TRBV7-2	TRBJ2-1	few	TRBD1	CASSLQGTTYNEQFF	TGTGCCAGCAGCCTACAGGGGACGACCTACAATGAGCAGTTCTTC
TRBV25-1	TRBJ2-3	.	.	CASSDRDCTDTQYF	TGTGCCAGCAGTGACAGGGATTGCACAGATACGCAGTATTTT
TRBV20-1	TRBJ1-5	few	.	CSARPFINQPQHF	TGCAGTGCTAGACCCTTCATTAATCAGCCCCAGCATTTT
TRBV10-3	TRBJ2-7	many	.	CAISDHTEVEQYF	TGTGCCATCAGTGACCACACGGAAGTGGAGCAGTACTTC
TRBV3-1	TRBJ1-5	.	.	CASSQAVATYQPQHF	TGTGCCAGCAGCCAAGCGGTGGCAACATATCAGCCCCAGCATTTT